This TCR beta chain was captured by sequencing in a study of control samples from healthy donors and cancer patients. TCRdb keeps only in-frame clones here, not all; method: immunoSEQ multiplex PCR. The sample shows 150,000 or so clones, 94% of them seen only once. The germline V gene encodes CDR1 MDHEN and CDR2 SYDVKM. V lost 3 bases, J lost 5 bases, and 14 bases lay in between. This CDR3 comprises 15 residues. The sequence derives from a middle-aged man in good health. The specimen was blood. This chain links TRBV28 with TRBJ1-5; D uncertain. The CDR3 DNA follows: TGTGCCAGCAGTTTCGATCCGGGATCCTATCAGCCCCAGCATTTT. Translated: CASSFDPGSYQPQHF.